This TCR beta chain was identified during a study of control samples from healthy donors and cancer patients. The assay was immunoSEQ multiplex PCR, and TCRdb's table has in-frame clones only and misses some. The sample yields about 130,000 clones, roughly 94% seen once. The table lists this clone with a count of one. Germline assignment: CDR1 SGHAT and CDR2 FQNNGV. The CDR3 covers 13 residues. Losses at the gene ends were 4 bases for V and 6 bases for J; bases not matched to a gene: 3. The chain couples TRBV11-2 to TRBJ2-7; 10 bases line up with TRBD1. The sequence was obtained from a man in his 60s with colorectal cancer. Source material: PBMCs. CDR3 in DNA: TGTGCCAGCAGCTCCTGGGACAGGGGCGAGCAGTACTTC. Protein: CASSSWDRGEQYF.